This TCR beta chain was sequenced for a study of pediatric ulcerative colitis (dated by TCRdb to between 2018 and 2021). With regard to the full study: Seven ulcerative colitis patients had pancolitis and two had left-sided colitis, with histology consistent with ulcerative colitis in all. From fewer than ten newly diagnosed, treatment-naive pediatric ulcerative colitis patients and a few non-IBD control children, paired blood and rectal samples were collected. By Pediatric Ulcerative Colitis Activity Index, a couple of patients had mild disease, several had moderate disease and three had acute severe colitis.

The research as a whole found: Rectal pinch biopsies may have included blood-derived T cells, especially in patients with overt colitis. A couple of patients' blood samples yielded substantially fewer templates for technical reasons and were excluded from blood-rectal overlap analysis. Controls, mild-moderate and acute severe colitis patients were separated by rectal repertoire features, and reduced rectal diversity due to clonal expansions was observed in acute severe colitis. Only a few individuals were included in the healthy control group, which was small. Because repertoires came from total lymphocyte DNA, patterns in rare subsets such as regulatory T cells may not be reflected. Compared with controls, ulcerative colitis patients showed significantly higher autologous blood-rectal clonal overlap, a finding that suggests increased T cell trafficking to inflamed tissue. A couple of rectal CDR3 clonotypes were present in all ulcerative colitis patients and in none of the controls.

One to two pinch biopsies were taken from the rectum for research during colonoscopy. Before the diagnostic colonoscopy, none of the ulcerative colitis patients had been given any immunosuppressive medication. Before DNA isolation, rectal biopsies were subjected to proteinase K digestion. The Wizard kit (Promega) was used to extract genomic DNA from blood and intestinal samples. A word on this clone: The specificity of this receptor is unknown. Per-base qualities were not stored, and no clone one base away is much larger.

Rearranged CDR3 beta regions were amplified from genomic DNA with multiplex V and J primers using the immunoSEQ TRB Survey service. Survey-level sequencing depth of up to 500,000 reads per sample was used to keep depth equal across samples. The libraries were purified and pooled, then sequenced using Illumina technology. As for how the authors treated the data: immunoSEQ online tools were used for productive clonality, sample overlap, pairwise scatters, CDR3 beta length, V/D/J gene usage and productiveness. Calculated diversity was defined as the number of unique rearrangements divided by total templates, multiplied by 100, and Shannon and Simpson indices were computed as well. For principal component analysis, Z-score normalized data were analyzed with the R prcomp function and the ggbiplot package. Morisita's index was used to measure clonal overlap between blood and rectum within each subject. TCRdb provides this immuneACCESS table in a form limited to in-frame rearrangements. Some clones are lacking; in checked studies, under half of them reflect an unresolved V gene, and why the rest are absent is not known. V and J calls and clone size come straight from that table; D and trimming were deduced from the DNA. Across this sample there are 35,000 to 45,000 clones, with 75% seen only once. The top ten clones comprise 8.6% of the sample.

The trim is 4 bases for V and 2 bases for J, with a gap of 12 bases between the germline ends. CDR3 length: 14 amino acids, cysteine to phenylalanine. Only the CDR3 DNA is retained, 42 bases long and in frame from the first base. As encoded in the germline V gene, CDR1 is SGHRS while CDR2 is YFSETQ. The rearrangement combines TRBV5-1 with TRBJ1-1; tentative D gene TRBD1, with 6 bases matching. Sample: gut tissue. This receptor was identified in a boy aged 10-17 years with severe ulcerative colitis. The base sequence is TGCGCCAGCAGCGACGGGACACTCAACACTGAAGCTTTCTTT. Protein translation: CASSDGTLNTEAFF.